Listed here are 14 T cell receptor beta chains from one sample, sequenced in a study of patients and donors after allogeneic stem cell transplantation. TCRdb re-analysed the RT-PCR reads in MiXCR, keeping a single row per CDR3 protein. The sample has 800,000 to 1,000,000 distinct CDR3 sequences; more than 15% are singletons. The sequenced sample was blood, either unsorted or a sorted T cell fraction (not recorded which). All receptors come from a human donor who was either an allogeneic HSCT recipient or a stem cell or donor lymphocyte infusion donor (not recorded which). It is not recorded whose cells these are; they may come from a transplant donor.

There are a few counts of this clonotype. The chain has TRBV20-1 and TRBJ2-1; 8 nucleotides match TRBD2. Unmatched junction bases numbered 5, after V lost 4 bases and J lost 6 bases. This CDR3 contains 13 residues. Per the germline V gene, CDR1 is DFQATT and CDR2 is SNEGSKA (reference sequence). This CDR3 reads CSATTAGVNEQFF. In DNA form, the CDR3 reads TGCAGTGCTACAACAGCGGGGGTCAATGAGCAGTTCTTC.

This clonotype was counted only a few times. The chain combines TRBV12-3 or TRBV12-4 with TRBJ2-7; no clear D. Trimming removed 8 bases at V and 3 bases at J, with 17 bases between. The CDR3 is made up of 14 amino acids. CDR3 in amino acids: CASRLRAAVYEQYF. CDR3 nucleotides: TGTGCCAGCCGATTACGGGCGGCCGTCTACGAGCAGTACTTC.

The table lists this clonotype with many counts. The chain couples TRBV5-1 to TRBJ2-7; no reliable D call. V was cut by 0 bases and J by 2 bases, with 6 bases left in between. The CDR3 is made up of 13 amino acids. CDR1 SGHRS and CDR2 YFSETQ come from the germline V gene. The CDR3 loop reads CASSLAITYEQYF. The CDR3 region has the DNA TGCGCCAGCAGCTTGGCTATTACCTACGAGCAGTACTTC.

This clonotype was detected only a few times. V usage is TRBV5-1 and J usage is TRBJ1-1; TRBD1 might be the D (5 bases). The V and J ends lost 4 bases and 3 bases respectively, with 13 bases between them. CDR3 size: 14 residues. Germline loops: CDR1 SGHRS, CDR2 YFSETQ. CDR3 region: CASSSRTPDTEAFF. The CDR3 DNA sequence: TGCGCCAGCAGCAGTCGGACACCAGACACTGAAGCTTTCTTT.

V and J are TRBV12-3 or TRBV12-4 and TRBJ2-3; the D is unclear. The CDR3 loop spans 19 amino acids. V was pared by 3 bases and J by 2 bases, with 24 bases between. CDR3 bases: TGTGCCAGCAGTTTTAAAATCGGGCAAGAGCACTTCCCCACAGATACGCAGTATTTT. Protein product: CASSFKIGQEHFPTDTQYF.

This clonotype was detected only a few times. The chain carries TRBV2 and TRBJ1-5; tentative D call: TRBD1 (5 bases). With 2 bases removed from V and 4 bases from J, the gap between germline ends came to 9 bases. CDR1 is SNHLY, CDR2 FYNNEI, per germline. The CDR3 runs 14 residues. CDR3 in amino acids: CASSEQGVNQPQHF. The CDR3, as DNA: TGTGCCAGCAGTGAACAGGGAGTGAATCAGCCCCAGCATTTT.

The genes are TRBV7-2 and TRBJ2-7; D uncertain. The V end lost 4 bases, the J end lost 12 bases, and 13 bases lay between the germline ends. From germline, CDR1 is SGHTA and CDR2 FQGNSA. The CDR3 has 11 residues. The chain's CDR3 is CASSSLGHRYF. As DNA, the CDR3 is TGTGCCAGCAGCTCGCTGGGCCATCGGTACTTC. The full variable domain, rest sourced from reference TRBV7-2 and TRBJ2-7, is GAGVSQSPSNKVTEKGKDVELRCDPISGHTALYWYRQSLGQGLEFLIYFQGNSAPDKSGLPSDRFSAERTGGSVSTLTIQRTQQEDSAVYLCASSSLGHRYFGPGTRLTVT.

This clonotype was seen more than once but under ten times. The J gene is TRBJ2-2, the V gene TRBV20-1; TRBD1 matches at 7 bases. V trimming: 6 bases; J trimming: 1 base; junction bases outside the gene matches: 20. CDR1 DFQATT and CDR2 SNEGSKA come from the germline V gene (reference sequence). The CDR3 covers 19 residues. The CDR3 DNA reads as TGCAGTGCGGGTCCCCAACCGGGACAGAAGCGGCTGAACACCGGGGAGCTGTTTTTT. Amino acids: CSAGPQPGQKRLNTGELFF.

In its sample, this clonotype was seen many times. The chain employs TRBV12-3 or TRBV12-4 and TRBJ2-7; D remains unclear. The CDR3 length is 14 residues. V lost 6 bases to trimming and J lost 3 bases, with 15 bases between them. CDR3 in DNA: TGTGCCAGCAGACAGACGGAGAAAAGCTACGAGCAGTACTTC. It encodes CASRQTEKSYEQYF.

This clonotype has only a few counts. V gene TRBV4-2 combines with J gene TRBJ2-5, with a possible D match to TRBD1 (6 bases). Germline lookup yields CDR1 LGHNA and CDR2 YNFKEQ. V was shortened by 3 bases and J by 4 bases, with 12 bases between the two germline ends. The CDR3 runs to 14 residues. CDR3 bases: TGTGCCAGCAGCCAGGCGGACAGTGGAGAGACCCAGTACTTC. Its translation is CASSQADSGETQYF.

The CDR3 nucleotides read TGTGCCAGCAGTCCTAGCGGGGGGCCAGGGCGTGAGCAGTTCTTC. It encodes CASSPSGGPGREQFF. The J gene is TRBJ2-1, the V gene TRBV6-2 or TRBV6-3, with 11 bases fitting TRBD2. This CDR3 has 15 amino acids. The V and J ends lost 5 bases and 9 bases, in that order; junction bases with no gene match: 9. Germline V gene lookup returns CDR1 MNHEY and CDR2 SVGEGT.

This clonotype turned up a few times. The chain couples TRBV15 to TRBJ2-7; 11 nucleotides line up with TRBD2. The germline V gene encodes CDR1 LNHNV and CDR2 YYDKDF (reference sequence). With V trimmed by 2 bases and J by 2 bases, 5 bases remained unmatched. The CDR3 loop spans 16 amino acids. The CDR3 sequence: CATSRSTSGGPYEQYF. The CDR3, as DNA: TGTGCCACCAGCAGAAGTACTAGCGGGGGACCCTACGAGCAGTACTTC. The whole variable domain, filled in from reference TRBV15 and TRBJ2-7, reads DAMVIQNPRYQVTQFGKPVTLSCSQTLNHNVMYWYQQKSSQAPKLLFHYYDKDFNNEADTPDNFQSRRPNTSFCFLDIRSPGLGDTAMYLCATSRSTSGGPYEQYFGPGTRLTVT.

J is TRBJ1-2 and V is TRBV20-1, with unresolved D. Germline V gene data show CDR1 as DFQATT and CDR2 as SNEGSKA (reference sequence). The V end was cut by 5 bases, the J end by 4 bases, with 11 bases between. CDR3 length: 12 amino acids. The chain's CDR3 is CSAGGRSYGYTF. The CDR3 DNA reads TGCAGTGCTGGAGGGCGTTCCTATGGCTACACCTTC.

This clonotype was recorded a few times. The gene calls are TRBV20-1 and TRBJ2-2; a possible D gene is TRBD1 (6 bases). This CDR3 region has 13 residues. Trimming took off 6 bases at V and 5 bases at J, with 13 bases between the two ends. The germline V gene encodes CDR1 DFQATT and CDR2 SNEGSKA (reference sequence). The CDR3 is CSAETQGTGELFF. Written as DNA, the CDR3 is TGCAGTGCAGAGACACAGGGAACCGGGGAGCTGTTTTTT.